These T cell receptor beta chains were read from a single sample in a study of T cells in Graves' hyperthyroidism and ophthalmopathy. TCRdb passed the multiplex PCR reads through MiXCR, listing each CDR3 protein once. The table records about 400,000 distinct CDR3 sequences, around 16% of them present only once. Sequenced: blood. All receptors derive from a young woman with Graves' hyperthyroidism. The CDR3 runs from the conserved cysteine through the conserved F or W. A D gene is named only where the DNA matches it firmly. Some rows have no size entry. The others give once, few or many, or a class for an expanded clone.

>many|14|TRBJ1-5|TRBV4-1|-
TGCGCCAGCAGCCACTTTTATCACAGGGAGCCCCAGCATTTT
CASSHFYHREPQHF
>many|16|TRBJ2-3|TRBV6-1|-
TGTGCCAGCAGTTCCCTTGGACGTAGGACCACAGATACGCAGTATTTT
CASSSLGRRTTDTQYF
>many|11|TRBJ2-7|TRBV2|-
TGTGCCAGCAGTCAGACAGCCGAGCAGTACTTC
CASSQTAEQYF
>many|12|TRBJ2-2|TRBV11-3|-
TGTGCCAGCACTACCGGAACCGGGGAGCTGTTTTTT
CASTTGTGELFF
>-|13|TRBJ2-3|TRBV20-1|-
TGCAGTGCTTCAAAGCGGACCACAGATACGCAGTATTTT
CSASKRTTDTQYF
>many|13|TRBJ1-5|TRBV12-3/TRBV12-4|-
TGTGCCAGCAGTCTTCGGGCCCTTCAGCCCCAGCATTTT
CASSLRALQPQHF
>few|16|TRBJ2-3|TRBV7-2|TRBD2
TGTGCCAGCAGCCCGGGACTAGCGGGGATCACAGATACGCAGTATTTT
CASSPGLAGITDTQYF
>many|15|TRBJ1-2|TRBV12-3/TRBV12-4|-
TGTGCCAGCAGTTTAACAGGATTCCCTAGCTATGGCTACACCTTC
CASSLTGFPSYGYTF
>-|15|TRBJ2-3|TRBV6-1|-
TGTGCCAGCAGTGATCGGTTAGGGGGTTCAGATACGCAGTATTTT
CASSDRLGGSDTQYF
>many|16|TRBJ2-1|TRBV6-6|-
TGTGCCAGCAGTTACGGTTCGGCAGGGGTAAACAATGAGCAGTTCTTC
CASSYGSAGVNNEQFF
>many|13|TRBJ2-5|TRBV20-1|TRBD1
TGCAGTGCTACCCGACAGGGGCAAGAGACCCAGTACTTC
CSATRQGQETQYF
>-|15|TRBJ1-1|TRBV6-1|TRBD1
TGTGCCAGCAGTGACGGACAGGGCCTGAGCACTGAAGCTTTCTTT
CASSDGQGLSTEAFF
>many|13|TRBJ2-3|TRBV7-3|-
TGTGCCAGCAGCAACGACCCCACAGATACGCAGTATTTT
CASSNDPTDTQYF
>many|14|TRBJ2-1|TRBV10-3|TRBD2
TGTGCCATCAATGGGGGGGGAGTAAAGCATGAGCAGTTCTTC
CAINGGGVKHEQFF
>-|14|TRBJ2-2|TRBV5-1|-
TGCGCCAGCAGCTTTCGGGCTGGGTCCGGGGAGCTGTTTTTT
CASSFRAGSGELFF
>-|12|TRBJ2-3|TRBV9|-
TGTGCCAGCAGTCAAGGGGTAGATACGCAGTATTTT
CASSQGVDTQYF
>many|14|TRBJ1-6|TRBV18|-
TGTGCCAGCTCCTGGGGGACGGGTAATTCACCCCTCCACTTT
CASSWGTGNSPLHF
>-|13|TRBJ1-1|TRBV6-1|-
TGTGCCAGCAGTGCCCCCCTGACGGTCAGTGCTTTCTTT
CASSAPLTVSAFF
>many|16|TRBJ1-5|TRBV12-3/TRBV12-4|-
TGTGCCAGCTGTGATGACAGCCGTTCAAGCAATCAGCCCCAGCATTTT
CASCDDSRSSNQPQHF
>many|17|TRBJ1-1|TRBV6-6|TRBD1
TGTGCCAGCAGTTACTCGAGAAGTTCAGGGGGGGACACTGAAGCTTTCTTT
CASSYSRSSGGDTEAFF
>many|15|TRBJ2-3|TRBV5-5|TRBD1
TGTGCCAGCAGCGCCCGCGAAGGGGGCTCATATACGCAGTATTTT
CASSAREGGSYTQYF
>many|13|TRBJ1-1|TRBV2|-
TGTGCCAGCAAAGACAGGCGGAACACTGAAGCTTTCTTT
CASKDRRNTEAFF